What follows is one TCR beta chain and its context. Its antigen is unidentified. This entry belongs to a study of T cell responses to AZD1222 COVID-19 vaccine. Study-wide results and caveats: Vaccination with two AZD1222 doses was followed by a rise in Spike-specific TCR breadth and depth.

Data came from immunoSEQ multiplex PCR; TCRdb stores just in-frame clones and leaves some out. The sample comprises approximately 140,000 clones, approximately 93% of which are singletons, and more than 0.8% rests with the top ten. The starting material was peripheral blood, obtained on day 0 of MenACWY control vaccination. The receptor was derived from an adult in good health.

CDR3: CASSNTGGAGETQYF. CDR3 DNA: TGCGCCAGCAGCAATACAGGGGGCGCCGGGGAGACCCAGTACTTC. V is TRBV10-2 and J is TRBJ2-5; 9 bases fit TRBD1. Trimming took 6 bases from V and 5 from J; bases not matched to a gene: 10. The CDR3 spans 15 residues. Germline V gives CDR1 WSHSY, CDR2 SAAADI.